The T cell receptor (beta chain) under discussion was sequenced for a study of blood T cell repertoires in COVID-19. Study as a whole: Samples came from the United States, Italy and Spain, spanning acute and convalescent COVID-19. Nucleic acid was either cDNA or gDNA, and it came from T cells, B-cell-depleted T cells, or PBMCs.

Unmatched junction bases numbered 14, after V lost 5 bases and J lost 5 bases. Germline CDR1 reads LNHDA; CDR2 reads SQIVND (reference sequence). The CDR3 runs to 16 residues. As originally analysed: From reference gene primer amplification, estimates of nucleated cell counts were derived. The assay was immunoSEQ multiplex PCR, and TCRdb's table has in-frame clones only and misses some. V and J calls and clone size are as listed in that table; D and trimming were resolved from the DNA. The table records 55,000 to 95,000 clones, roughly 80% of them present only once. The sequencing sample was made of peripheral blood. The TCR was taken from a woman aged 70 to 79 with acute or convalescent COVID-19. V and J are TRBV19 and TRBJ2-5; 7 bases line up with TRBD1. The CDR3 is CASSPFGAGGMETQYF. The CDR3 DNA is TGTGCCAGTAGTCCCTTCGGTGCAGGGGGTATGGAGACCCAGTACTTC.